The 27 T cell receptor beta chains given below trace back to one sample, sequenced in a study of T cell responses to AZD1222 COVID-19 vaccine. This table comes from immunoSEQ multiplex PCR, and its TCRdb copy is limited to in-frame clones, with some not included. In the table there are 100,000 to 150,000 clones, more than 80% of which are singletons. Here the sequenced sample was peripheral blood, taken on day 0 of AZD1222 vaccination. All receptors derive from an adult in good health.

J is TRBJ1-3 and V is TRBV5-1; the D gene is possibly TRBD1 (5 bases). The V end lost 2 bases, the J end lost 2 bases, and 20 bases lay between the germline ends. This CDR3 spans 18 amino acids. Germline CDR1 is SGHRS and CDR2 is YFSETQ. The CDR3: CASSFNAAAVGAGNTIYF. CDR3 in DNA: TGCGCCAGCAGCTTCAATGCCGCGGCGGTGGGGGCTGGAAACACCATATATTTT.

The gene calls are TRBV28 and TRBJ2-5; TRBD2 is a possible D gene (5 bases). The CDR3 is made up of 14 amino acids. V was shortened by 3 bases and J by 5 bases, with 13 bases between the two germline ends. The V gene's germline CDR1 is MDHEN and CDR2 SYDVKM. CDR3 DNA: TGTGCCAGCAGTTTTTCCAGCGGCGGGGAGACCCAGTACTTC. This gives the protein CASSFSSGGETQYF.

The rearrangement joins TRBV27 to TRBJ2-2; 8 bases align to TRBD2. With 3 bases clipped from V and 0 bases from J, the junction kept 0 bases outside the gene matches. CDR1 and CDR2 (germline): MNHEY, SMNVEV (reference sequence). This CDR3 has 15 amino acids. The DNA of the CDR3 is TGTGCCAGCAGTTTTAGCGGGACGAACACCGGGGAGCTGTTTTTT. Its translation: CASSFSGTNTGELFF.

V and J are TRBV5-5 and TRBJ2-4; D is possibly TRBD1 or TRBD2 (6 bases each). The V and J ends lost 6 bases and 0 bases respectively, with 19 bases between them. This CDR3 contains 17 residues. Germline CDR1 and CDR2: SGHKS and YYEKEE (reference sequence). This CDR3 reads CASKSGGLILAKNIQYF. The CDR3 nucleotides read TGTGCCAGCAAATCTGGGGGGCTAATCCTAGCCAAAAACATTCAGTACTTC. Drawing the rest from reference TRBV5-5 and TRBJ2-4, the complete variable domain is DAGVTQSPTHLIKTRGQQVTLRCSPISGHKSVSWYQQVLGQGPQFIFQYYEKEERGRGNFPDRFSARQFPNYSSELNVNALLLGDSALYLCASKSGGLILAKNIQYFGAGTRLSVL.

Comments on this clone: Other DNA variants within this sample encode the same CDR3. This chain uses TRBV18 with TRBJ1-5; possibly TRBD1 for D (5 bases). The CDR3 is made up of 13 amino acids. Trimming took off 4 bases at V and 5 bases at J, with 9 bases between the two ends. Germline-derived CDR1 and CDR2 are KGHSH and LQKENI. This chain's CDR3 is CASSRGEDQPQHF. Written as DNA, the CDR3 is TGTGCCAGCTCACGAGGGGAAGATCAGCCCCAGCATTTT.

The chain recombines TRBV3-1 (or the pseudogene TRBV3-2) with TRBJ2-3; D gene uncertain. The CDR3 extends over 17 amino acids. CDR1 and CDR2 from the germline V gene are LGHDT and YNNKEL (reference sequence). Trimming took off 0 bases at V and 0 bases at J, with 13 bases between the two ends. Here the CDR3 DNA reads TGTGCCAGCAGCCAAGAGGCGCTATCTATAAGCACAGATACGCAGTATTTT. This sequence encodes CASSQEALSISTDTQYF.

This sequence joins TRBV7-9 and TRBJ1-2, with 12 bases lining up with TRBD1. After removal of 5 bases from V and 6 bases from J, the junction contained 10 bases not matched to a gene. The CDR3 contains 16 residues. CDR1 and CDR2 from the germline V gene are SEHNR and FQNEAQ (reference sequence). The CDR3 is CASSPGTGGGENGYTF. CDR3 bases: TGTGCCAGCAGCCCAGGGACAGGGGGCGGTGAAAATGGCTACACCTTC.

The gene calls are TRBV6-5 and TRBJ1-1; 7 nucleotides agree with TRBD1. J lost 0 bases, V lost 11 bases, and 6 bases had no gene match. CDR1 is MNHEY, CDR2 SVGAGI, per germline. The CDR3 is made up of 13 amino acids. The CDR3 sequence is CAYRDSLNTEAFF. In nucleotides, the CDR3 is TGTGCCTACCGGGACAGCCTGAACACTGAAGCTTTCTTT.

V usage is TRBV3-1 (or the pseudogene TRBV3-2) and J usage is TRBJ2-5, with D tentatively TRBD1 or TRBD2 (5 bases each). V lost 8 bases and J lost 6, with 16 bases in between. The CDR3 totals 13 residues. Germline CDR1 and CDR2: LGHDT and YNNKEL (reference sequence). The CDR3 loop reads CASWGPGGKTQYF. The DNA for the CDR3 is TGTGCCAGCTGGGGACCAGGAGGCAAGACCCAGTACTTC.

The gene calls are TRBV4-3 and TRBJ2-1; TRBD2 matches 12 bases. CDR3 length: 16 amino acids. V shed 0 bases, J shed 10 bases, and the junction held 7 bases outside the gene matches. CDR1 is LGHNA, CDR2 YSLEER, per germline. The CDR3 DNA sequence: TGCGCCAGCAGCCAAGATATGACTAGCGGGGGTAGGGAGCAGTTCTTC. Encoded protein: CASSQDMTSGGREQFF.

The chain carries TRBV12-5 and TRBJ2-1, with D perhaps matching TRBD2 (6 bases). Germline V lookup: CDR1 LGHNT, CDR2 FRNRAP. There are 17 residues in the CDR3. The V end lost 4 bases, the J end lost 0 bases, and 16 bases lay between the germline ends. CDR3: CASGSQLRGSSYNEQFF. The CDR3 DNA reads as TGTGCTAGTGGTTCACAGCTCCGGGGGAGCTCCTACAATGAGCAGTTCTTC.

This chain uses TRBV28 with TRBJ1-1; 7 nucleotides line up with TRBD1. Per the germline V gene, CDR1 is MDHEN and CDR2 is SYDVKM. The CDR3 length is 15 residues. V trimming: 6 bases; J trimming: 3 bases; junction bases outside the gene matches: 10. The CDR3 spells CASSTEPDRDTEAFF. The CDR3, as DNA: TGTGCCAGCAGCACTGAACCCGACAGGGACACTGAAGCTTTCTTT.

This chain links TRBV30 with TRBJ1-2, with D tentatively TRBD1 (5 bases). The length of the CDR3 is 13 residues. Trimming stripped 4 bases from V and 4 bases from J, with 13 bases between. CDR1 is GTSNPN, CDR2 SVGIG, per germline (reference sequence). CDR3 protein: CAWTLAGTYGYTF. CDR3 coding DNA: TGTGCCTGGACCCTTGCAGGGACCTATGGCTACACCTTC.

This chain links TRBV6-1 with TRBJ1-1; D not certain. The CDR3 extends over 16 amino acids. Germline CDR1 and CDR2: MNHNS and SASEGT. Trimming took 0 bases from V and 1 from J, leaving 12 bases between them. In DNA form, the CDR3 reads TGTGCCAGCAGTGAAGCGCTGGGAGCCAGGAACACTGAAGCTTTCTTT. Translated, it gives CASSEALGARNTEAFF.

The chain is built from TRBV6-2 or TRBV6-3 and TRBJ2-5; TRBD2 matches at 9 bases. CDR1 MNHEY and CDR2 SVGEGT come from the germline V gene. V trimming: 2 bases; J trimming: 5 bases; junction bases outside the gene matches: 3. The CDR3 consists of 14 residues. The DNA for the CDR3 is TGTGCCAGCAGTTACGGGCTAGCGGGGGAGACCCAGTACTTC. It is translated as CASSYGLAGETQYF.

V gene TRBV3-1 (or the pseudogene TRBV3-2) combines with J gene TRBJ1-5, with D possibly matching TRBD1 (6 bases). With 5 bases removed from V and 6 bases from J, the gap between germline ends came to 17 bases. This CDR3 has 15 amino acids. From germline, CDR1 is LGHDT and CDR2 YNNKEL (reference sequence). The CDR3 reads CASSSQGTGAQPQHF. The CDR3 DNA reads TGTGCCAGCAGCTCTCAGGGGACTGGGGCTCAGCCCCAGCATTTT.

On this clone: Other DNA sequences in this specimen translate into the identical CDR3. J is TRBJ2-7 and V is TRBV7-9; no firm D call. The V end was cut by 1 base, the J end by 1 base, with 2 bases between. The length of the CDR3 is 12 residues. Germline assignment: CDR1 SEHNR and CDR2 FQNEAQ (reference sequence). CDR3 nucleotides: TGTGCCAGCAGCTTAGGATCCTACGAGCAGTACTTC. Translating it yields CASSLGSYEQYF.

CDR3 sequence reads: CASSYRAGVGDTQYF. The CDR3 nucleotides are TGTGCCAGCAGTTATCGAGCGGGAGTGGGAGATACGCAGTATTTT. The J gene is TRBJ2-3, the V gene TRBV7-8, with 8 bases aligning to TRBD2. V was pared by 6 bases and J by 5 bases, with 10 bases of the junction left unmatched. Germline CDR1 is SGHVS and CDR2 is FQNEAQ. The CDR3 is 15 residues long.

This chain uses TRBV4-1 with TRBJ2-1; D not resolved. The V end was cut by 0 bases, the J end by 0 bases, with 9 bases between. The CDR3 loop spans 16 amino acids. Germline V gives CDR1 MGHRA, CDR2 YSYEKL. The CDR3 region has the DNA TGCGCCAGCAGCCAAGATCCCCAGAGCTCCTACAATGAGCAGTTCTTC. Translation: CASSQDPQSSYNEQFF.

By share, this clone ranks as medium-sized. The identical CDR3 is also encoded by other nucleotide sequences in the sample. V gene TRBV6-5 combines with J gene TRBJ2-1; TRBD2 aligns across 11 bases. The CDR3 spans 15 residues. Germline V gives CDR1 MNHEY, CDR2 SVGAGI. V dropped 0 bases and J dropped 6; count of bases not matched to a gene: 1. The CDR3 DNA reads TGTGCCAGCAGTTACTCCGGACTAGCGGGCAATGAGCAGTTCTTC. Translating gives CASSYSGLAGNEQFF.

The chain has TRBV2 and TRBJ2-1; 14 nucleotides match TRBD2. This CDR3 spans 17 amino acids. V lost 6 bases, J lost 8 bases, and 12 bases stayed unmatched. In germline, CDR1 is SNHLY, CDR2 FYNNEI. CDR3 nucleotides: TGTGCCAGCAGCACCCTAGGGACTAGCGGGAGTAGGGATGAGCAGTTCTTC. Its translation is CASSTLGTSGSRDEQFF.

The chain recombines TRBV7-9 with TRBJ2-7, with a possible D match to TRBD2 (5 bases). The CDR3 has 16 amino acids. V was clipped by 0 bases and J by 2 bases, with 14 bases between them. The germline gives CDR1 SEHNR, CDR2 FQNEAQ (reference sequence). As DNA, the CDR3 is TGTGCCAGCAGCTTAGCTTCTAGCACGATCCCCTACGAGCAGTACTTC. It is translated as CASSLASSTIPYEQYF.

The chain carries TRBV28 and TRBJ2-7; D is unclear. Looked up from germline, CDR1 is MDHEN and CDR2 is SYDVKM. The V and J ends lost 7 bases and 0 bases respectively, with 7 bases between them. CDR3 length: 12 residues. DNA of the CDR3: TGTGCCAGCACCCAGAGCTCCTACGAGCAGTACTTC. It encodes CASTQSSYEQYF.

The chain links TRBV4-3 to TRBJ2-7; D gene uncertain. V was cut by 1 base and J by 0 bases, with 4 bases left in between. Per the germline V gene, CDR1 is LGHNA and CDR2 is YSLEER. The CDR3 covers 13 residues. Written as DNA, the CDR3 is TGCGCCAGCAGCCAAGGTTTCTCCTACGAGCAGTACTTC. This codes for CASSQGFSYEQYF.

V gene TRBV28 combines with J gene TRBJ2-7; D is possibly TRBD2 (5 bases). Trimming left V 6 bases short and J 6 bases short, with 15 bases between. Germline lookup yields CDR1 MDHEN and CDR2 SYDVKM. There are 13 residues in the CDR3. The CDR3 region is CASSPGRRSEQYF. The CDR3 region has the DNA TGTGCCAGCAGCCCTGGACGGAGGAGCGAGCAGTACTTC.

This clone was picked up one time. The chain is built from TRBV28 and TRBJ1-5; D ambiguous. CDR3 length: 11 residues. Germline lookup yields CDR1 MDHEN and CDR2 SYDVKM. V dropped 6 bases and J dropped 4 bases, with 4 bases sitting between them. DNA of the CDR3: TGTGCCAGCAGCTGGAATCAGCCCCAGCATTTT. Its protein is CASSWNQPQHF.

The V and J genes are TRBV25-1 and TRBJ2-1, with D perhaps given as TRBD1 or TRBD2 (6 bases each). The germline gives CDR1 MGHDK, CDR2 SYGVNS. This CDR3 is built from 18 residues. Trimming removed 6 bases from V and 0 bases from J, with 21 bases in between. The CDR3 sequence: CASRPRGTDSSSYNEQFF. CDR3 DNA: TGTGCCAGCAGACCAAGGGGGACTGACTCCAGCTCCTACAATGAGCAGTTCTTC.